A selection of T cell receptor beta chains follows, all from one sample in a study of T-cell reconstitution after alpha-beta-depleted transplantation in children. TCRdb itself ran the PCR reads through MiXCR, one entry per CDR3 protein. The table has about 980,000 distinct CDR3 sequences, roughly 29% seen once. Source: PBMCs, mostly from graft donor cells, taken 360 days after TCRalphabeta/CD19-depleted stem cell transplant. All receptors derive from a boy younger than two who had a stem cell transplant for SCID, so the T cells may come from the graft donor. Each CDR3 is given with its conserved first and last residue. The order of the fields is clone size, V gene, D gene, J gene, CDR3 DNA, CDR3 protein. The D gene is left open where the match is weak. Expanded clones are given a class, and other clones once, few, many or no size at all.

>few|TRBV10-3|TRBD1|TRBJ2-7
TGTGCCATCAGTGATCCCGGACAGGGGGCTCTCGGCGAGCAGTACTTC
CAISDPGQGALGEQYF
>few|TRBV5-8|.|TRBJ1-5
TGTGCCAGCAGCTTGGCCGTTGGGTTGGGGGATCAGCCCCAGCATTTT
CASSLAVGLGDQPQHF
>.|TRBV20-1|TRBD1|TRBJ1-3
TGCAGTGCTAGAGGTGGGACAGCTGGAAACACCATATATTTT
CSARGGTAGNTIYF
>.|TRBV4-3|.|TRBJ1-3
TGCGCCAGCAGCCAGGCGGCTAGCTCTGGAAACACCATATATTTT
CASSQAASSGNTIYF
>few|TRBV9|TRBD2|TRBJ2-7
TGTGCCAGCAGCGTAGGGAGCGGGGGGTTGTACGAGCAGTACTTC
CASSVGSGGLYEQYF
>few|TRBV4-1|.|TRBJ2-3
TGCGCCAGCAGCCATCAACGGGGAGTTGATACGCAGTATTTT
CASSHQRGVDTQYF
>many|TRBV13|TRBD2|TRBJ2-1
TGTGCCAGCAGCTTAGTACGGGGGGGCTTCTCCAATGAGCAGTTCTTC
CASSLVRGGFSNEQFF
>many|TRBV18|.|TRBJ2-6
TGTGCCAGCTCACCGACCACGGGATCCGGGGCCAACGTCCTGACTTTC
CASSPTTGSGANVLTF
>.|TRBV6-1|TRBD1|TRBJ1-2
TGTGCCAGCTTAGGATCGAGGGGGCGCTATGGCTACACCTTC
CASLGSRGRYGYTF
>few|TRBV4-1|.|TRBJ1-4
TGCGCCAGCAGCCAAGGGCAGGGTCAAGAAAAACTGTTTTTT
CASSQGQGQEKLFF
>few|TRBV29-1|.|TRBJ2-3
TGCAGCGTTCGGTGGAACTCAGATACGCAGTATTTT
CSVRWNSDTQYF
>.|TRBV4-3|.|TRBJ2-2
TGCGCCAGCAGCCAAGATCGCCCAGGGGACGGATCCGGGGAGCTGTTTTTT
CASSQDRPGDGSGELFF
>few|TRBV20-1|TRBD1|TRBJ2-5
TGCAGTGCTAGAGATGCGGGACAGGTGGAAGAGACCCAGTACTTC
CSARDAGQVEETQYF
>.|TRBV28|TRBD1|TRBJ2-2
TGTGCCAGCAGTACCCAGGGGGCTTCCGGCGGGGAGCTGTTTTTT
CASSTQGASGGELFF
>.|TRBV3-1|.|TRBJ2-1
TGTGCCAGCAGCCCGGGACTGCCCTGGGGTGAGCAGTTCTTC
CASSPGLPWGEQFF
>few|TRBV4-1|TRBD1|TRBJ1-2
TGCGCCAGCAGACAATCCGGGACAGTTGGCTACACCTTC
CASRQSGTVGYTF
>.|TRBV4-1|.|TRBJ2-7
TGCGCCAGCAGCCAAGGGATGGGGGACGAGCAGTACTTC
CASSQGMGDEQYF
>.|TRBV4-1|.|TRBJ2-3
TGCGCCAGCAGCCCCGACTTGGGGACAGATACGCAGTATTTT
CASSPDLGTDTQYF
>.|TRBV6-2/TRBV6-3|.|TRBJ2-1
TGTGCCGCCGTTCCCCGGGGGGCCGGTAGAAATGAGCAGTTCTTC
CAAVPRGAGRNEQFF
>.|TRBV7-9|.|TRBJ2-1
TGTGCCAGCAGCTGGGGACTGGGCGGTATGTTTGAGCAGTTCTTC
CASSWGLGGMFEQFF
>.|TRBV7-2|.|TRBJ2-5
TGTGCCAGCAGCCTTAGCCCTTCGGGGACCCAGTACTTC
CASSLSPSGTQYF
>.|TRBV29-1|.|TRBJ1-1
TGCAGCGGTTATAGGGGTGGCACTGAAGCTTTCTTT
CSGYRGGTEAFF
>.|TRBV15|TRBD2|TRBJ2-3
TGTGCCACTTCCGCGGGGGACTCGAAGGATACGCAGTATTTT
CATSAGDSKDTQYF
>.|TRBV7-2|TRBD2|TRBJ2-7
TGTGCCAGCAGCTTTGCTAGCGGGGGCTACGAGCAGTACTTC
CASSFASGGYEQYF
>.|TRBV10-3|.|TRBJ1-2
TGTGCCATCAGTGAGTGGGAAGGGGTTGGCTACACCTTC
CAISEWEGVGYTF
>.|TRBV5-6|TRBD1|TRBJ1-4
TGTGCCAGCAGCTTGGCAGGGGGTGGTGAAAAACTGTTTTTT
CASSLAGGGEKLFF
>few|TRBV12-3/TRBV12-4|TRBD2|TRBJ2-2
TGTGCCAGCAGTTCCGCTAAGCGGGGCGCCGGGGAGCTGTTTTTT
CASSSAKRGAGELFF
>.|TRBV4-1|.|TRBJ2-7
TGCGCCAGCAGCCAAGATCGATGGGGCTCCGCCTACGAGCAGTACTTC
CASSQDRWGSAYEQYF
>.|TRBV10-3|.|TRBJ2-1
TGTGCCATCAAGGAAGCCAGTTCCTTTTTCACCTACAATGAGCAGTTCTTC
CAIKEASSFFTYNEQFF
>.|TRBV4-1|TRBD2|TRBJ2-3
TGCGCCAGCAGCCAAAAGCGGGGGCCGACAGATACGCAGTATTTT
CASSQKRGPTDTQYF
>.|TRBV21-1|.|TRBJ1-1
TGTGCCAGCAGCAAAGTGGGGGACAGGGACACTGAAGCTTTCTTT
CASSKVGDRDTEAFF
>.|TRBV12-3/TRBV12-4|.|TRBJ2-7
TGTGCCAGCAGTCACTTGTTCTACGAGCAGTACTTC
CASSHLFYEQYF
>.|TRBV7-2|.|TRBJ2-5
TGTGCCAGCAGCCGGGTTCTGGAGGAGCCCCAGTACTTC
CASSRVLEEPQYF
>.|TRBV20-1|TRBD1|TRBJ2-7
TGCAGTGCTAGAGTAGTGCAGACAGGGGCCTACGAGCAGTACTTC
CSARVVQTGAYEQYF
>.|TRBV4-2|.|TRBJ1-5
TGTGCCAGCAGCCAAGTACCGGGAGAGAATCAGCCCCAGCATTTT
CASSQVPGENQPQHF
>few|TRBV29-1|.|TRBJ1-1
TGCAGCGCTAGGGCAGGAGGGGACACTGAAGCTTTCTTT
CSARAGGDTEAFF
>.|TRBV4-2|TRBD2|TRBJ2-3
TGTGCCAGCGGAACAAGACTAGCGGGGGTGGGGACAGATACGCAGTATTTT
CASGTRLAGVGTDTQYF
>.|TRBV9|.|TRBJ2-2
TGTGCCAGCAGCGTAAAGGTGGGGACAACGAACACCGGGGAGCTGTTTTTT
CASSVKVGTTNTGELFF
>.|TRBV4-1|.|TRBJ2-4
TGCGCCAGCAGCCCACCCCGTTTCCTAGCCAAAAACATTCAGTACTTC
CASSPPRFLAKNIQYF
>.|TRBV4-1|TRBD1|TRBJ2-2
TGCGCCAGCAGCCAACCCGGGACAGTGAACACCGGGGAGCTGTTTTTT
CASSQPGTVNTGELFF
>.|TRBV11-2|.|TRBJ2-1
TGTGCCAGCAGCTTCGGTTCGTGGAGCTCCTACAATGAGCAGTTCTTC
CASSFGSWSSYNEQFF
>.|TRBV4-1|TRBD1|TRBJ2-7
TGCGCCAGCAGCCGCGGACAGGGGCCCTCCTACGAGCAGTACTTC
CASSRGQGPSYEQYF
>.|TRBV11-2|TRBD1|TRBJ2-6
TGTGCCAGCAGTCACATAGTGGGGACAGGGGAATTTAGCTCTGGGGCCAACGTCCTGACTTTC
CASSHIVGTGEFSSGANVLTF
>.|TRBV20-1|.|TRBJ2-3
TGCAGTGCCCCAAGGAGGGTTTGGGGCGATACGCAGTATTTT
CSAPRRVWGDTQYF
>.|TRBV4-1|.|TRBJ1-4
TGCGCCAGCAGCCAAGATCGGGGCGGGGAACTGATTTTT
CASSQDRGGELIF
>many|TRBV29-1|.|TRBJ1-2
TGCAGCGTTGGTAGGGGGGTTGATGGCTACACCTTC
CSVGRGVDGYTF
>.|TRBV2|TRBD1|TRBJ2-7
TGTGCCACAAAGGGGACAGACCTCTCCTACGAGCAGTACTTC
CATKGTDLSYEQYF
>few|TRBV5-1|.|TRBJ2-7
TGCGCCAGCAGCTTGGTGGGGGGCTCAGGTATCTACGAGCAGTACTTC
CASSLVGGSGIYEQYF
>few|TRBV6-2/TRBV6-3|.|TRBJ2-7
TGTGCCAGCAGTAACACATACTACGAGCAGTACTTC
CASSNTYYEQYF
>.|TRBV27|.|TRBJ1-6
TGTGCCAGCAGTACACAGGGTGTAGAGAATTCACCCCTCCACTTT
CASSTQGVENSPLHF
>few|TRBV10-3|TRBD2|TRBJ2-1
TGTGCCACCGGCCCTAGCGGGGGGTACAATGAGCAGTTCTTC
CATGPSGGYNEQFF
>few|TRBV6-5|TRBD1|TRBJ1-2
TGTGCCAGCAGTCCATCGTCCCGACAGGGAGGTAACTATGGCTACACCTTC
CASSPSSRQGGNYGYTF
>few|TRBV6-2/TRBV6-3|TRBD1|TRBJ2-7
TGTGCCAGCTCGCGTCGGACAGGGCCGTACGAGCAGTACTTC
CASSRRTGPYEQYF
>.|TRBV5-5|TRBD2|TRBJ2-3
TGTGCCAGCAGCCGCGGGGGGGGGCCCATGGATACGCAGTATTTT
CASSRGGGPMDTQYF
>.|TRBV4-1|TRBD2|TRBJ2-1
TGCGCCAGCAGCCCTACATCTAAAGCGGGGGGCCCACGCGGGGCCAATGAGCAGTTCTTC
CASSPTSKAGGPRGANEQFF